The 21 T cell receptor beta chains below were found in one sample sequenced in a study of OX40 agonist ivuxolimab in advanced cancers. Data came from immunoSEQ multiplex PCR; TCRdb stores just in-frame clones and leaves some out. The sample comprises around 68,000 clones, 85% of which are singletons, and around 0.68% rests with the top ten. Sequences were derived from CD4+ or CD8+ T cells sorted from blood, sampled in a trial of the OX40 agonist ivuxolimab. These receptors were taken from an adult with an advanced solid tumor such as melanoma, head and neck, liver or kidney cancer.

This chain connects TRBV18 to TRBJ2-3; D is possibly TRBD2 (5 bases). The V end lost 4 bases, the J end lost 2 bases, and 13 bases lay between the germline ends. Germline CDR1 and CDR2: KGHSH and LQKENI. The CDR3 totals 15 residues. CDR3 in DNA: TGTGCCAGCTCACAACGTCCTAGCTCCACAGATACGCAGTATTTT. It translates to CASSQRPSSTDTQYF.

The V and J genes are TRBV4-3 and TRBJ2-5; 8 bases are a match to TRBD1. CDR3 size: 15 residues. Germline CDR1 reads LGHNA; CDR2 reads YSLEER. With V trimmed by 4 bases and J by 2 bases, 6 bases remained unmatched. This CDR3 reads CASSPWTGRQETQYF. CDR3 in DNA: TGCGCCAGCAGCCCTTGGACAGGGCGTCAAGAGACCCAGTACTTC.

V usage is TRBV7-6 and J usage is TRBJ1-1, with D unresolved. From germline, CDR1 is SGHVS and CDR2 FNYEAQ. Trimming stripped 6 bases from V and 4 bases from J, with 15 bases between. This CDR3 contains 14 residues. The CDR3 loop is CASRSAGGSTEAFF. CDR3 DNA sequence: TGTGCCAGCAGATCGGCAGGCGGGAGCACTGAAGCTTTCTTT.

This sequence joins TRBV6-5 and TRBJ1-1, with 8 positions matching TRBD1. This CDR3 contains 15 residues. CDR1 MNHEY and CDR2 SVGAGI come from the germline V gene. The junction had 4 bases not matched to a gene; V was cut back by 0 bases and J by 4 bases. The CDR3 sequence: CASSYSQGAATEAFF. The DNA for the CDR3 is TGTGCCAGCAGTTACTCCCAGGGGGCTGCCACTGAAGCTTTCTTT.

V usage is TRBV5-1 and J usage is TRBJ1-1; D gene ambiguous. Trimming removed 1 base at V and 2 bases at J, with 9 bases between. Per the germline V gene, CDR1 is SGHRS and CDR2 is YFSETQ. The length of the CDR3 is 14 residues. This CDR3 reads CASSLSLGNTEAFF. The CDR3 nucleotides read TGCGCCAGCAGCTTGAGCCTGGGAAACACTGAAGCTTTCTTT.

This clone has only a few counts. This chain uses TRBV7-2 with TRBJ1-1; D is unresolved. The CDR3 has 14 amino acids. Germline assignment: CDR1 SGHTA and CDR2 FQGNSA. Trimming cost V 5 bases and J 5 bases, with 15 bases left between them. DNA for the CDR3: TGTGCCAGCAGCCTGCAAGGACTCTTTACTGAAGCTTTCTTT. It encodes CASSLQGLFTEAFF.

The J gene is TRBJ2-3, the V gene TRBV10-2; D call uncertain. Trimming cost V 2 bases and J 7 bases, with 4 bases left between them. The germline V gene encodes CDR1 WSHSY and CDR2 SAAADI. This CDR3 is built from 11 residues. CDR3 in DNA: TGCGCCAGCAGTGAGGGCTATACGCAGTATTTT. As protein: CASSEGYTQYF.

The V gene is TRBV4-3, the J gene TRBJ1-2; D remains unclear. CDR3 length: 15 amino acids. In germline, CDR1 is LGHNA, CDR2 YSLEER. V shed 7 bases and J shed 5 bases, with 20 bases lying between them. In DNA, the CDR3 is TGCGCCAGCAACCCTACAGCGGCAGATGGGTATGGCTACACCTTC. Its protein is CASNPTAADGYGYTF.

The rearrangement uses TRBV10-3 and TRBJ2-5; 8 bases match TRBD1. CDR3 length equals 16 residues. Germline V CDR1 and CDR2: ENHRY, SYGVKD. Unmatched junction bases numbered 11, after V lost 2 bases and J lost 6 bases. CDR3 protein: CAISERSQGALQTQYF. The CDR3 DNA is TGTGCCATCAGTGAGCGATCCCAGGGGGCGTTGCAGACCCAGTACTTC.

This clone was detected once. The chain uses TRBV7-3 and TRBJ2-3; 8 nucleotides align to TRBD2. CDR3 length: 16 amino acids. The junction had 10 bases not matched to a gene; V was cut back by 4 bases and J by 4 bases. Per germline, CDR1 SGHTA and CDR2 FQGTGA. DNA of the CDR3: TGTGCCAGCAGCTCGATCGGGGGGGCCTTAGCAGATACGCAGTATTTT. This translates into CASSSIGGALADTQYF. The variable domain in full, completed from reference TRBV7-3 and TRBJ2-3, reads GAGVSQTPSNKVTEKGKYVELRCDPISGHTALYWYRQSLGQGPEFLIYFQGTGAADDSGLPNDRFFAVRPEGSVSTLKIQRTERGDSAVYLCASSSIGGALADTQYFGPGTRLTVL.

The CDR3 spells CASSDRDRAYEQYF. CDR3 nucleotide sequence: TGTGCCAGCAGTGACCGGGACAGGGCCTACGAGCAGTACTTC. The gene calls are TRBV6-5 and TRBJ2-7, with TRBD1 identical over 9 bases. The germline V gene has CDR1 MNHEY and CDR2 SVGAGI. After removal of 5 bases from V and 2 bases from J, the junction contained 4 bases not matched to a gene. The length of the CDR3 is 14 residues.

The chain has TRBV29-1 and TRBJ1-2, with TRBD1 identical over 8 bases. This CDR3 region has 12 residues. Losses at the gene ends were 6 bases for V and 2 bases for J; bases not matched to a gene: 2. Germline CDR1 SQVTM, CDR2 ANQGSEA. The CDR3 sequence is CSVGTGNYGYTF. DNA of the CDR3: TGCAGCGTCGGGACAGGAAACTATGGCTACACCTTC. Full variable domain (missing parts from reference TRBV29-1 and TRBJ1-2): SAVISQKPSRDICQRGTSLTIQCQVDSQVTMMFWYRQQPGQSLTLIATANQGSEATYESGFVIDKFPISRPNLTFSTLTVSNMSPEDSSIYLCSVGTGNYGYTFGSGTRLTVV.

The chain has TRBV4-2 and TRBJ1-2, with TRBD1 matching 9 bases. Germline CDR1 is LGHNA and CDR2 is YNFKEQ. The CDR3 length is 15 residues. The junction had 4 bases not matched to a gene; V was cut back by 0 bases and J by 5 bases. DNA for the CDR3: TGTGCCAGCAGCCAAGAGGGACAGGGTGGATATGGCTACACCTTC. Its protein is CASSQEGQGGYGYTF.

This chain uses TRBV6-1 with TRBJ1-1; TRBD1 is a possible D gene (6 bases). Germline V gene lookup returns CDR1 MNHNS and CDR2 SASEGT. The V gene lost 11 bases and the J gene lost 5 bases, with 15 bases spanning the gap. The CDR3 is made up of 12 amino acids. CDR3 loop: CAAYREGTEAFF. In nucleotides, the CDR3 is TGTGCCGCATACAGGGAGGGAACTGAAGCTTTCTTT.

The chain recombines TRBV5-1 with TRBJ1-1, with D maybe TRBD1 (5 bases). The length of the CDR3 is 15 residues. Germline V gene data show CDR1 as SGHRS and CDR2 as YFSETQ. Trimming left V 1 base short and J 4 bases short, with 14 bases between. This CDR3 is CASSLLGDGVTEAFF. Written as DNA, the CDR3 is TGCGCCAGCAGCTTGTTGGGGGACGGAGTCACTGAAGCTTTCTTT.

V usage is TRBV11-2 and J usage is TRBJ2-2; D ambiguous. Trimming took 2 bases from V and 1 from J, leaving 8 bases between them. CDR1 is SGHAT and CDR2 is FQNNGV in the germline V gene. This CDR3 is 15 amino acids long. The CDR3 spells CASSLFTLNTGELFF. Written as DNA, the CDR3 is TGTGCCAGCAGCTTATTTACCCTGAACACCGGGGAGCTGTTTTTT.

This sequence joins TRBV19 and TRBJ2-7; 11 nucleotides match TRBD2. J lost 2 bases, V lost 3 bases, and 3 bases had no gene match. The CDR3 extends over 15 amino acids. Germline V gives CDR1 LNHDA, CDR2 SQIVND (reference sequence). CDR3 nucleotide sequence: TGTGCCAGTAGTATGACTAGCGGGGCCCCCTACGAGCAGTACTTC. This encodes CASSMTSGAPYEQYF.

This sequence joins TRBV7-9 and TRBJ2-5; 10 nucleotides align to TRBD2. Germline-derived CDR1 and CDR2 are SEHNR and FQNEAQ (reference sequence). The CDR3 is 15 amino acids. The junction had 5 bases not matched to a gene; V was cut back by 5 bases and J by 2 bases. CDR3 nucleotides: TGTGCCAGCAGCCTCGGACTAGCGGAGCAAGAGACCCAGTACTTC. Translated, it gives CASSLGLAEQETQYF.

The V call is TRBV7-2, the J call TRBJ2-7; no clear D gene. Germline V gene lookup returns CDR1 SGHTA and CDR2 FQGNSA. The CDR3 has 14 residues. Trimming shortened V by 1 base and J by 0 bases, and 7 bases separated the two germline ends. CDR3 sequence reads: CASSLDGSSYEQYF. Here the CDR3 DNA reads TGTGCCAGCAGCTTAGACGGAAGCTCCTACGAGCAGTACTTC.

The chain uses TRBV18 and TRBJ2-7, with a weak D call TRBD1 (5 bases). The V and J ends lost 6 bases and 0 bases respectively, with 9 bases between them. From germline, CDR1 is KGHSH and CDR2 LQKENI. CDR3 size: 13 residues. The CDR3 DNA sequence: TGTGCCAGCTCTCAGGACAACTCCTACGAGCAGTACTTC. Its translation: CASSQDNSYEQYF.

DNA for the CDR3: TGTGCCAGCAGGTATCAGGGTTTACCATCCTACGAGCAGTACTTC. Translating gives CASRYQGLPSYEQYF. This chain links TRBV6-5 with TRBJ2-7; weak D call: TRBD1 (5 bases). Germline CDR1 and CDR2: MNHEY and SVGAGI. V was shortened by 6 bases and J by 1 base, with 16 bases between the two germline ends. The CDR3 length is 15 residues.